Sequencing of this TCR beta chain was carried out in a study of cytotoxic CD8 clonotypes in ibrutinib-treated CLL. Across the study: Included were 11 relapsed/refractory and about 14 treatment-naive patients, of whom 17 were IGHV unmutated.

As regards this clone: The antigen is not known.

General study findings and limits: Clonality increased at ibrutinib response, then returned toward baseline at progression.

Sequencing was performed with immunoSEQ multiplex PCR; in TCRdb, only in-frame clones are kept and a portion is missing. The sample lists 100,000 or so clones; 58% were seen once. This receptor was identified in a human donor with chronic lymphocytic leukemia. Specimen: PBMCs, collected after 24 months of ibrutinib treatment.

Written as DNA, the CDR3 is TGTGCCTGGAGTGGGACTAGCGGGGGCTCCTACAATGAGCAGTTCTTC. This encodes CAWSGTSGGSYNEQFF. The chain combines TRBV30 with TRBJ2-1; 13 bases fit TRBD2. CDR3 length: 16 amino acids. CDR1 and CDR2 from the germline V gene are GTSNPN and SVGIG (reference sequence). Trimming cost V 1 base and J 0 bases; bases outside gene matches: 0.